Listed below are T cell receptor beta chains from one sample, sequenced in a study of cytomegalovirus exposure and HLA in healthy donors. Profiling relied on immunoSEQ multiplex PCR, and the TCRdb table lists in-frame clones only, not all of them. The sample holds over 150,000 clones; roughly 80% are singletons and the top ten take approximately 2.4%. Sequencing was performed on PBMCs. The receptors derive from a male donor in good health and CMV-seronegative. Each CDR3 is given with its conserved first and last residue. The D gene is left open where the match is weak. Size is omitted from some rows. Given values are once, few, many or a class for expanded clones.

D gene	clone size	J gene	V gene	CDR3 protein	CDR3 DNA
TRBD2	-	TRBJ2-5	TRBV18	CASSILPTSGRSQETQYF	TGTGCCAGCAGTATCTTGCCGACTAGCGGGAGATCCCAAGAGACCCAGTACTTC
-	once	TRBJ2-3	TRBV5-1	CASSLVSQATDTQYF	TGCGCCAGCAGCTTGGTGTCTCAGGCCACAGATACGCAGTATTTT
TRBD1	once	TRBJ2-4	TRBV28	CASSLGQGQNIQYF	TGTGCCAGCAGTTTGGGACAGGGTCAAAACATTCAGTACTTC
-	-	TRBJ2-3	TRBV11-2	CASRIVGGGTDTQYF	TGTGCCAGCAGAATAGTCGGGGGTGGAACAGATACGCAGTATTTT
-	few	TRBJ2-7	TRBV10-3	CAISESIQGVEQYF	TGTGCCATCAGTGAGTCGATACAGGGTGTCGAGCAGTACTTC
-	-	TRBJ2-1	TRBV27	CASSSPPKILEQFF	TGTGCCAGCAGTTCCCCACCAAAAATACTGGAGCAGTTCTTC
TRBD2	-	TRBJ2-5	TRBV29-1	CSILGGAQETQYF	TGCAGCATCTTGGGAGGGGCTCAGGAGACCCAGTACTTC
-	-	TRBJ2-3	TRBV9	CASSRDSNTDTQYF	TGTGCCAGCAGCCGGGACTCCAACACAGATACGCAGTATTTT
-	-	TRBJ1-2	TRBV2	CASNGGDGYTF	TGTGCCAGCAACGGGGGGGATGGCTACACCTTC
TRBD2	-	TRBJ2-7	TRBV5-4	CASSLARGGIYEQYF	TGTGCCAGCAGCTTGGCGCGGGGGGGAATATACGAGCAGTACTTC
-	-	TRBJ2-7	TRBV27	CASSLSTQGTYEQYF	TGTGCCAGCAGTTTATCGACACAGGGAACCTACGAGCAGTACTTC
TRBD2	-	TRBJ2-2	TRBV6-1	CASSGVVAGPGELFF	TGTGCCAGCAGCGGGGTGGTAGCGGGTCCCGGGGAGCTGTTTTTT
TRBD1	-	TRBJ2-6	TRBV7-6	CASSRDRGSGANVLTF	TGTGCCAGCAGCCGGGACAGGGGTTCGGGGGCCAACGTCCTGACTTTC
-	-	TRBJ1-3	TRBV18	CASSQAAGAGNTIYF	TGTGCCAGCTCTCAGGCAGCGGGCGCTGGAAACACCATATATTTT
-	-	TRBJ2-1	TRBV6-6	CASSRDSLPSNEQFF	TGTGCCAGCAGTCGAGACTCCCTCCCGAGTAATGAGCAGTTCTTC
TRBD2	-	TRBJ2-5	TRBV19	CASSIGSGGARETQYF	TGTGCCAGTAGTATTGGTAGCGGGGGGGCTAGAGAGACCCAGTACTTC
TRBD1	-	TRBJ1-1	TRBV7-3	CASSLERDRGTEAFF	TGTGCCAGCAGCTTAGAACGGGACAGGGGCACTGAAGCTTTCTTT
-	-	TRBJ2-3	TRBV6-1	CASSEGTGSTDTQYF	TGTGCCAGCAGTGAAGGCACAGGTAGCACAGATACGCAGTATTTT
TRBD1	-	TRBJ2-2	TRBV13	CASSFKPGQGAPGELFF	TGTGCCAGCAGCTTCAAACCGGGACAGGGGGCCCCCGGGGAGCTGTTTTTT
TRBD2	-	TRBJ2-4	TRBV29-1	CSVEDYRAGDAKNIQYF	TGCAGCGTTGAAGATTATAGGGCGGGAGACGCCAAAAACATTCAGTACTTC
-	-	TRBJ2-5	TRBV5-1	CASSLGTFQETQYF	TGCGCCAGCAGCTTGGGGACATTCCAAGAGACCCAGTACTTC
TRBD2	-	TRBJ2-2	TRBV9	CASSVGIPGLAGPPTSGELFF	TGTGCCAGCAGCGTAGGGATTCCGGGACTAGCGGGGCCACCTACGTCCGGGGAGCTGTTTTTT
TRBD1	-	TRBJ1-4	TRBV4-1	CASKGAGEKLFF	TGCGCCAGCAAGGGGGCGGGTGAAAAACTGTTTTTT
TRBD1	few	TRBJ1-5	TRBV4-2	CASSQSDRYSNQPQHF	TGTGCCAGCAGCCAATCGGACAGGTATAGCAATCAGCCCCAGCATTTT
TRBD1	-	TRBJ1-2	TRBV9	CASSRDSSSRLYGYTF	TGTGCCAGCAGCCGGGACAGTTCCTCCAGGCTGTATGGCTACACCTTC
-	-	TRBJ2-5	TRBV9	CASSVGVSSDHYETQYF	TGTGCCAGCAGCGTAGGAGTTTCGAGCGACCACTACGAGACCCAGTACTTC
-	-	TRBJ2-3	TRBV5-4	CASSLKGTSTDTQYF	TGTGCCAGCAGCTTGAAAGGGACTAGCACAGATACGCAGTATTTT
-	-	TRBJ2-4	TRBV6-1	CASSEGGRGIQYF	TGTGCCAGCAGTGAGGGGGGTAGAGGAATTCAGTACTTC
-	-	TRBJ2-1	TRBV29-1	CSVGFGASYNEQFF	TGCAGCGTTGGGTTTGGGGCCTCCTACAATGAGCAGTTCTTC